This T cell receptor beta chain emerged from a study of Graves' ophthalmopathy and Graves' hyperthyroidism. Study context: The blood sample was drawn at first diagnosis and before any treatment. Regarding the study as a whole: Blood also carried most expanded thyroid clonotypes exceeding 0.001 frequency.

Germline loops: CDR1 SGHTA, CDR2 FQGTGA. The CDR3 is made up of 13 amino acids. V lost 2 bases and J 3 bases, leaving 7 bases between the germline ends. The diagnosis was founded upon clinical symptoms, serum thyroxine, TRAb, thyroid ultrasound and orbital computed tomography. Someone took the PBMCs out of more than 8.5 ml of fresh peripheral blood. Amplifying from RNA transcripts, the study obtained TCR beta CDR3 regions. RT-PCR was first run with HTBI primers, then multiplex PCR in a second round. TCRdb reanalysed the multiplex PCR reads using MiXCR and keeps one entry per CDR3 protein. Of 200,000 to 300,000 distinct CDR3 sequences in the sample, roughly 50% were seen once. This clonotype appeared many times. The antigen remains undetermined.

This chain uses TRBV7-3 with TRBJ1-1; possible D gene TRBD1, 5 bases. Sequenced sample: peripheral blood. The receptor was isolated from an adult man with Graves' ophthalmopathy. DNA for the CDR3: TGTGCCAGCAGCTTACGAGGGGACACTGAAGCTTTCTTT. Its protein product is CASSLRGDTEAFF. Variable domain in full (rest from reference TRBV7-3 and TRBJ1-1): GAGVSQTPSNKVTEKGKYVELRCDPISGHTALYWYRQSLGQGPEFLIYFQGTGAADDSGLPNDRFFAVRPEGSVSTLKIQRTERGDSAVYLCASSLRGDTEAFFGQGTRLTVV.